The 21 T cell receptor beta chains listed next were all sequenced from one sample in a study of vaccination effects on CD4 cells after COVID-19. This table comes from immunoSEQ multiplex PCR, and its TCRdb copy is limited to in-frame clones, with some not included. The sample has about 74,000 clones; more than 70% are singletons. Once cultured for 10 days, the cells underwent separation to obtain CD4+ T cells. These receptors are not linked to any known antigen. The specimen was CD4+ T cells from PBMCs cultured without peptide, collected before COVID-19 vaccination. The receptor source for this set is a human donor who received a COVID-19 vaccine.

The chain links TRBV7-2 to TRBJ2-7; tentative D call: TRBD1 (6 bases). Germline CDR1 is SGHTA and CDR2 is FQGNSA. The CDR3 runs to 17 residues. The V and J ends lost 1 base and 2 bases respectively, with 18 bases between them. The DNA of the CDR3 is TGTGCCAGCAGCTTAGGTCCCTCAACAGGGTTCCCCTACGAGCAGTACGTC. It is translated as CASSLGPSTGFPYEQYV.

The CDR3 DNA is TGCAGTGCTAGTAGGGCTGCCTATAGCAATCAGCCCCAGCATTTT. Amino acid sequence: CSASRAAYSNQPQHF. The rearrangement uses TRBV20-1 and TRBJ1-5; D ambiguous. From germline, CDR1 is DFQATT and CDR2 SNEGSKA (reference sequence). V lost 3 bases and J lost 0, with 12 bases in between. CDR3 length: 15 residues.

The genes are TRBV11-2 and TRBJ2-7; a weak D match, TRBD2 (5 bases). CDR3 size: 14 residues. CDR1 is SGHAT and CDR2 is FQNNGV in the germline V gene. Trimming shortened V by 1 base and J by 7 bases, and 14 bases separated the two germline ends. The CDR3 bases are TGTGCCAGCAGCTTAGCGGACCTTTCGGGGGAGCAGTACGTC. Protein sequence: CASSLADLSGEQYV.

The chain uses TRBV6-6 and TRBJ1-1, with a tentative D call TRBD1 (6 bases). This CDR3 spans 13 amino acids. V dropped 2 bases and J dropped 6 bases, with 10 bases sitting between them. Looked up from germline, CDR1 is MNHNY and CDR2 is SVGAGI (reference sequence). In DNA form, the CDR3 reads TGTGCCAGCAGTTACCAGGGGTCGGCTGAAGCTTTCTTT. It is translated as CASSYQGSAEAFF.

About this clone: The junction shows a germline mismatch at one end, possibly a read error. The chain employs TRBV4-3 and TRBJ2-1; maybe TRBD1 (8 bases). The CDR3 covers 14 residues. CDR1 is LGHNA and CDR2 is YSLEER in the germline V gene. The CDR3 DNA follows: TGCGCCAGCAGCCAAGCGGTTGGACAGGGAGGGTTACTCTTC. Protein: CASSQAVGQGGLLF.

The CDR3 protein is CASSLQGRFADTQYF. DNA of the CDR3: TGTGCCAGCAGCTTACAGGGGCGCTTCGCAGATACGCAGTATTTT. This chain joins TRBV13 and TRBJ2-3; TRBD1 might be the D (6 bases). V lost 2 bases and J lost 4, with 13 bases in between. Looked up from germline, CDR1 is PRHDT and CDR2 is FYEKMQ (reference sequence). This CDR3 is 15 amino acids long.

The V gene is TRBV4-3, the J gene TRBJ1-2, with 12 bases matching TRBD1. Unmatched junction bases numbered 3, after V lost 3 bases and J lost 4 bases. This CDR3 comprises 15 residues. The germline gives CDR1 LGHNA, CDR2 YSLEER. The CDR3 region is CASSQGTGGVYGYTF. The CDR3 DNA is TGCGCCAGCAGCCAGGGGACAGGGGGCGTCTATGGCTACACCTTC.

This chain links TRBV5-1 with TRBJ1-5, with D perhaps matching TRBD1 (6 bases). Germline loops: CDR1 SGHRS, CDR2 YFSETQ. The CDR3 length is 14 residues. The V end was cut by 4 bases, the J end by 3 bases, with 11 bases between. The CDR3 loop is CASSEGQNNQPQHF. Written as DNA, the CDR3 is TGCGCCAGCAGCGAAGGACAGAACAATCAGCCCCAGCATTTT.

The rearrangement joins TRBV12-3 or TRBV12-4 to TRBJ1-6, with D possibly being TRBD1 (5 bases). V lost 10 bases, J lost 8 bases, and 15 bases lay in between. The CDR3 has 13 residues. The CDR3 reads CATCSTGDSPLHF. Here the CDR3 DNA reads TGTGCCACCTGTTCAACGGGGGATTCACCCCTCCACTTT.

The J gene is TRBJ1-5, the V gene TRBV7-2; D not certain. This CDR3 comprises 14 residues. The germline gives CDR1 SGHTA, CDR2 FQGNSA. V lost 5 bases and J 3 bases, leaving 11 bases between the germline ends. CDR3 nucleotide sequence: TGTGCCAGCAGCCGCGGACGGATCAATCAGCCCCAGCATTTT. This encodes CASSRGRINQPQHF.

This clone was observed a handful of times. This chain joins TRBV6-1 and TRBJ1-2, with 10 bases lining up with TRBD1. Germline CDR1 and CDR2: MNHNS and SASEGT. CDR3 length: 14 residues. V dropped 1 base and J dropped 8; count of bases not matched to a gene: 4. Here the CDR3 DNA reads TGTGCCAGCAGTGAAGGACAGGGGGCAAGAGGCTACACCTTC. Translating gives CASSEGQGARGYTF.

The chain carries TRBV18 and TRBJ1-2; 11 bases map to TRBD1. The CDR3 contains 15 residues. Germline CDR1 and CDR2: KGHSH and LQKENI. The J segment lost 5 bases and the V segment lost 3 bases, leaving 5 bases of the junction unmatched. DNA of the CDR3: TGTGCCAGCTCACCGGGACAGGGGGTTTGGTATGGCTACACCTTC. It translates to CASSPGQGVWYGYTF.

The rearrangement joins TRBV7-9 to TRBJ1-4; TRBD1 matches at 10 bases. Trimming at V came to 0 bases and at J to 1 base, leaving 8 bases not matched to a gene. From germline, CDR1 is SEHNR and CDR2 FQNEAQ (reference sequence). The CDR3 loop spans 19 amino acids. Written as DNA, the CDR3 is TGTGCCAGCAGCTTAGCCGGACAGGGGGTGCTGGTAACTAATGAAAAACTGTTTTTT. It translates to CASSLAGQGVLVTNEKLFF.

This chain uses TRBV29-1 with TRBJ2-2, with 10 bases aligning to TRBD2. Trimming removed 7 bases from V and 4 bases from J; junction bases left unmatched: 9. CDR1 SQVTM and CDR2 ANQGSEA come from the germline V gene. This CDR3 comprises 15 residues. The CDR3 region has the DNA TGCAGCGCCTCCGGGACTAGCGTCTTCACCGGGGAGCTGTTTTTT. It is translated as CSASGTSVFTGELFF.

Here the CDR3 reads CSVGPANGYTF. The CDR3 DNA reads as TGCAGCGTTGGGCCGGCGAATGGCTACACCTTC. The rearrangement joins TRBV29-1 to TRBJ1-2; the D is unclear. V was shortened by 4 bases and J by 6 bases, with 9 bases between the two germline ends. The CDR3 has 11 amino acids. Germline V gene sequence: CDR1 SQVTM, CDR2 ANQGSEA.

This clone has a single count. This chain joins TRBV7-8 and TRBJ2-4; no clear D gene. Looked up from germline, CDR1 is SGHVS and CDR2 is FQNEAQ. Trimming pared 1 base from V and 2 bases from J, leaving 3 bases between. The CDR3 sequence is 13 residues long. The CDR3: CASSLVPKNIQYF. The CDR3 coding sequence is TGTGCCAGCAGCTTAGTCCCCAAAAACATTCAGTACTTC.

This rearrangement joins TRBV15 to TRBJ2-4, with 14 nucleotides matching TRBD2. The germline gives CDR1 LNHNV, CDR2 YYDKDF (reference sequence). The CDR3 contains 16 residues. With V trimmed by 1 base and J by 6 bases, 2 bases remained unmatched. The DNA for the CDR3 is TGTGCCACCAGCAGAGCGACTAGCGGGGGGGCAAACATTCAGTACTTC. Protein product: CATSRATSGGANIQYF.

This chain uses TRBV9 with TRBJ2-1, with TRBD1 matching over 10 bases. V dropped 1 base and J dropped 6; count of bases not matched to a gene: 4. Germline V gene sequence: CDR1 SGDLS, CDR2 YYNGEE. The CDR3 spans 15 residues. CDR3 coding DNA: TGTGCCAGCAGCGTACGGGGACAGGGGAGCAATGAGCAGTTCTTC. It yields the protein CASSVRGQGSNEQFF.

The chain uses TRBV16 and TRBJ1-2; D perhaps matches TRBD1 (6 bases). The germline V gene has CDR1 KGHSY and CDR2 FQNENV. Trimming pared 0 bases from V and 5 bases from J, leaving 13 bases between. This CDR3 region has 15 residues. The CDR3 loop reads CASSQSGGRTYGYTF. The DNA for the CDR3 is TGTGCCAGCAGCCAATCGGGGGGCAGGACTTATGGCTACACCTTC.

This clone was detected a few times. The chain recombines TRBV30 with TRBJ2-2; D may be TRBD2 (7 bases). Between the trimmed V and J ends, which lost 0 bases and 5 bases, there was a span of 13 bases. The CDR3 is made up of 15 amino acids. Germline V gene lookup returns CDR1 GTSNPN and CDR2 SVGIG (reference sequence). Here the CDR3 DNA reads TGTGCCTGGAGTGTAGAGGGGAGGGGGACCGGGGAGCTGTTTTTT. Translating it yields CAWSVEGRGTGELFF.

The chain is built from TRBV7-2 and TRBJ1-2, with 8 bases lining up with TRBD1. Germline assignment: CDR1 SGHTA and CDR2 FQGNSA. The V gene end was trimmed by 3 bases and the J gene end by 6 bases; junction bases not matched to a gene: 12. The CDR3 is 16 amino acids. In DNA form, the CDR3 reads TGTGCCAGCAGCTTTTTTTTCGGACAGGGTGTCAATGGCTACACCTTC. Translation gives CASSFFFGQGVNGYTF.